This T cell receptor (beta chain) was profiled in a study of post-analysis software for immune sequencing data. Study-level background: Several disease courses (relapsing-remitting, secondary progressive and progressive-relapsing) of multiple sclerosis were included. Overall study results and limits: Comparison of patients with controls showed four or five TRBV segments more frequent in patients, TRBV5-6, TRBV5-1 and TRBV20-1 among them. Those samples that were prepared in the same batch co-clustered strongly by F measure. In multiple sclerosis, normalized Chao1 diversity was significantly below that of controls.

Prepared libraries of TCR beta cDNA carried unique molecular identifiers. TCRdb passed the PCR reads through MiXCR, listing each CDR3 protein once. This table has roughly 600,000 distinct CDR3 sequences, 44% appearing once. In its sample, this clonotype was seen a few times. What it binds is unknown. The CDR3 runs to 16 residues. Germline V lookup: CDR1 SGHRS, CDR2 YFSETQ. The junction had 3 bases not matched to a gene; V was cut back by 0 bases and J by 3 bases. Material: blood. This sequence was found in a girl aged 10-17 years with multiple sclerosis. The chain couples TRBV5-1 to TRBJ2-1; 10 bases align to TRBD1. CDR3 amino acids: CASSLVDRGVYNEQFF. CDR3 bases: TGCGCCAGCAGCTTGGTGGACAGGGGGGTCTACAATGAGCAGTTCTTC.